This TCR beta chain was captured in a study of cytomegalovirus exposure and HLA in healthy donors. As for the study in general: T cells numbering about 200 million yielded 95 million to 140 million unique TCR beta sequences in an earlier analysis. Study results and limitations: Cytomegalovirus association was assigned to around 150 TCR beta chains. In a later analysis, a missense DCLRE1C variant was linked to TCR beta V- and J-gene trimming. Published work reported that the classifier diagnosed cytomegalovirus status with high specificity and sensitivity.

A note on this clone: What it binds is not known. The sample carries other DNA sequences with the same CDR3.

PCR involved 60 Vbeta and 13 Jbeta primers. Sequencing was performed with immunoSEQ multiplex PCR; in TCRdb, only in-frame clones are kept and a portion is missing. The sample has 130,000 to 150,000 clones, roughly 80% seen once. V lost 6 bases, J lost 8 bases, and 8 bases stayed unmatched. This CDR3 spans 13 amino acids. The germline CDR1 and CDR2 sequences are MDHEN and SYDVKM. Material for sequencing was PBMCs. The chain carries TRBV28 and TRBJ1-2; 8 nucleotides line up with TRBD1. This clonotype originated in a woman aged 40-49 years in good health and CMV-seropositive. CDR3 DNA: TGTGCCAGCAGCACGACAGGGGTAGAAGGCTACACCTTC. Its translation is CASSTTGVEGYTF.